The 6 T cell receptor beta chains below were found in one sample sequenced in a study of T-cell memory formation after mild COVID-19. Each CDR3 protein gets one entry after TCRdb re-called the 5' RACE reads with MiXCR. The sample holds around 470,000 distinct CDR3 sequences, 20% seen once. Sequencing was performed on PBMCs or a T cell subset sorted from them (not recorded which). These receptors came from an adult woman who had mild COVID-19 (a few samples of this study predate the infection). Cell type and time point are not known.

The chain carries TRBV12-3 or TRBV12-4 and TRBJ2-7; the match to TRBD2 covers 9 bases. This CDR3 has 15 amino acids. V shed 2 bases, J shed 6 bases, and the junction held 8 bases outside the gene matches. The CDR3 spells CASSLRGKAGGEQYF. In DNA, the CDR3 is TGTGCCAGCAGTTTAAGGGGAAAAGCGGGAGGCGAGCAGTACTTC.

A single count supports this clonotype. The chain uses TRBV18 and TRBJ2-7, with 10 bases fitting TRBD2. This CDR3 has 15 amino acids. The germline V gene encodes CDR1 KGHSH and CDR2 LQKENI. With 3 bases clipped from V and 1 base from J, the junction kept 3 bases outside the gene matches. DNA of the CDR3: TGTGCCAGCTCACCCGGGACTAGCGCTTCCTACGAGCAGTACTTC. Protein: CASSPGTSASYEQYF.

This clonotype was seen only a few times. The chain couples TRBV12-3 or TRBV12-4 to TRBJ2-1, with 9 bases fitting TRBD2. The junction had 3 bases not matched to a gene; V was cut back by 5 bases and J by 10 bases. The CDR3 consists of 12 residues. This CDR3 reads CASSSGLAEQFF. CDR3 coding DNA: TGTGCCAGCAGTAGCGGACTAGCGGAGCAGTTCTTC.

The chain joins TRBV11-2 to TRBJ2-1, with D unresolved. V lost 3 bases and J 9 bases, leaving 6 bases between the germline ends. The CDR3 loop spans 11 amino acids. Germline CDR1 is SGHAT and CDR2 is FQNNGV. The CDR3 sequence: CASSFVGEQFF. As DNA, the CDR3 is TGTGCCAGCAGCTTTGTGGGTGAGCAGTTCTTC.

This clonotype was observed a few times. The chain recombines TRBV12-3 or TRBV12-4 with TRBJ1-1, with no clear D. V was trimmed by 6 bases and J by 4 bases, leaving 15 bases between them. The CDR3 spans 14 residues. The chain's CDR3 is CASSVIGDATEAFF. CDR3 DNA sequence: TGTGCCAGCAGCGTGATCGGGGATGCCACTGAAGCTTTCTTT.

V and J are TRBV6-2 or TRBV6-3 and TRBJ2-1; 10 bases line up with TRBD2. The CDR3 length is 15 residues. Trimming at V came to 5 bases and at J to 6 bases, leaving 7 bases not matched to a gene. The germline gives CDR1 MNHEY, CDR2 SVGEGT. The CDR3 DNA sequence: TGTGCCAGCAGTCGTGTAGCGGGAGGAGGCAATGAGCAGTTCTTC. Its protein product is CASSRVAGGGNEQFF.